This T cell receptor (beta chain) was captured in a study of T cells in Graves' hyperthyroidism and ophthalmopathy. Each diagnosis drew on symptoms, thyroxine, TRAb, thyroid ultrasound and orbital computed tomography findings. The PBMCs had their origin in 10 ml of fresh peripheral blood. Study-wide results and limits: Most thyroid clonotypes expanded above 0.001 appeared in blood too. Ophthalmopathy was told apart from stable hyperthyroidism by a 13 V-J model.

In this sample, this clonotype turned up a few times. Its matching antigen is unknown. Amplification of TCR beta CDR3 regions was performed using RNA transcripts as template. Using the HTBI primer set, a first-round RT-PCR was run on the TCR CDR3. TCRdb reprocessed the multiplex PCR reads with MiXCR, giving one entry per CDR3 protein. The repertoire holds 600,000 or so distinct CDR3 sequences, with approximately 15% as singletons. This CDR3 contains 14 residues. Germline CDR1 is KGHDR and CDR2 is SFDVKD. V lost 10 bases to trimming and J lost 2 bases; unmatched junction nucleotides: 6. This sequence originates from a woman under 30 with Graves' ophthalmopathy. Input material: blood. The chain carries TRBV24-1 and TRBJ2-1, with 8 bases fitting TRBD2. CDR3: CATSGSPTYNEQFF. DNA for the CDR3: TGTGCCACGAGCGGGAGCCCCACCTACAATGAGCAGTTCTTC.